This T cell receptor (beta chain) was documented in a study of cytomegalovirus exposure and HLA in healthy donors (dated by TCRdb to 2015 to 2018). Concerning the study at large: According to an earlier analysis of a few hundred of the donors, some 180 million T cells yielded roughly 100 million unique TCR beta sequences and around 300 Gb of sequence data. Roughly 290 gigabases of sequencing data and roughly 80 million unique TCR sequences made up an early release that covered approximately 620 HLA-typed donors. Of the roughly 400 genotyped donors, around 81% fell in the genetic ancestry cluster associated with self-reported Caucasian donors. The aim of the study was to test whether cataloging public T cell receptors could identify signatures of past pathogen exposure. Using immunosequencing, the study profiled T cell repertoires from approximately 700 subjects and related those repertoires to cytomegalovirus serostatus. A separate validation cohort of about 110 different subjects was used in addition to the roughly 720-subject first cohort. High-throughput TCR immunosequencing, statistical association of individual TCRs with disease status, and machine learning were combined to predict cytomegalovirus infection status. A later analysis re-analyzed previously published TCR beta repertoires from 666 donors and added high-resolution HLA genotyping to study TCR occurrence patterns. In the later analysis, no new phenotypic data were used to find candidate immune exposures; instead, reliance was placed on TCR beta sequences and their occurrence across donors. An earlier analysis of 587 of the donors used high-throughput TCR beta sequencing to judge whether each TCR beta V gene segment behaved as functional or pseudogenic. Donor age, sex, ethnicity and CMV serostatus were compiled alongside the repertoire data. A later genetic analysis used genome-wide SNP genotypes for about 55% of the 666 donors, treating that subset as a discovery cohort. Every repertoire in the discovery cohort had been generated on one and the same sequencing platform. Both class I and class II loci were covered by HLA typing, at four-digit resolution. The number of typed donors differed by locus: about 620-640 for A, B, C, DRB1 and DQB1; some 540 for DQA1; approximately 610 for DPA1; and roughly 450 for DPB1. Four or five DR-DQ haplotypes were handled as single units for association and clustering because linkage in the cohort was strong. On average, roughly 200,000 unique TCR beta nucleotide sequences were sequenced per donor among a few hundred genotyped donors of the cohort, with 15% to 20% of those sequences being non-productive.

A note on this clone: No cognate antigen has been identified for it. Base quality data are lacking; no much larger clone is found one base away.

Study-wide findings and limitations: Linkage disequilibrium might explain the correlated functional status among segregating V segments, but an unknown experimental factor could not be excluded. The presence/absence analyses assumed that sequencing depth was roughly uniform across donors, and that assumption may not be true. In a later analysis, HLA-associated TCR beta chains showed more clonal expansion and lower generation probabilities than non-associated chains that were equally common. Most TCR sequences were observed very rarely across donors, whereas some public TCRs were present in many individuals. According to a later genetic analysis, donors in an Asian-associated ancestry cluster had fewer N-insertions in productive TCRs than the roughly 700-donor mean. The authors suggested that the approach could potentially be extended to other disease states and immunological phenotypes. A further reported finding was that TCR beta sequences accurately predicted the HLA-A and HLA-B alleles for most subjects in the first cohort. HLA typing was unavailable for some donors at each locus, so association tests used only the typed subset. Because the 87-base-pair reads could not distinguish some IMGT-functional V segments, including TRBV6-2 and TRBV6-3, those segments were excluded. The sequencing pipeline was judged likely to have produced a cluster of highly shared sequence variants as a technical artifact. According to a later analysis, parvovirus B19, influenza, CMV and Epstein-Barr virus appeared linked to several top co-occurrence clusters. In a later analysis, the rate of TCR association differed among HLA loci, with DRB1 alleles having the most associated TCRs and HLA-C alleles having the fewest. The classifier was reported to diagnose cytomegalovirus status with high specificity and sensitivity in both the original and validation cohorts. Broadly in line with IMGT annotations, most TCR beta V segments showed up in productive rearrangements about 87% or about 30% of the time in an earlier analysis of several hundred of the donors. In vitro tests confirmed that a few of the cytomegalovirus-associated TCR beta chains recognize cytomegalovirus antigens. A total of about 180 TCR beta chains were listed by the study as associated with cytomegalovirus. About 15 rarely observed V segments, including chromosome 9 orphons, were excluded from the earlier analysis of several hundred of the donors because counts were too low. In a later analysis, around 17,000 TCR beta sequences were associated with specific HLA alleles at a false discovery rate of 0.05. An association between a missense DCLRE1C variant and V-gene and J-gene trimming of TCR beta chains was found in a later genetic analysis and replicated in an independent cohort. Most CMV-associated TCR beta chains appeared to be HLA-restricted in a later analysis, and the HLA associations seemed to be driven largely by CMV exposure. Strong co-occurrence of HLA alleles, especially DR and DQ, made assigning TCR associations to individual alleles difficult. The cohort was sequenced for TCR beta chains only, and without alpha or paired-chain data the features that could be detected were limited. CMV serostatus was the only immune exposure information available for the cohort.

The cohort was made up of around 720 healthy bone marrow donors. At the time of sampling, all cohort members were nominally healthy, though unrecorded immune exposures were likely present. The donor was CMV seronegative and was included in the group of around 320 seronegative cohort members. A peripheral blood sample was collected from each donor, and TCR beta sequencing was performed on peripheral blood mononuclear cells. The Qiagen DNeasy Blood Extraction Kit was used to extract genomic DNA from the blood cell samples. The CDR1 and CDR2 encoded by the germline V gene (reference sequence) are SGHNT and YYREEE. V sheds 4 bases and J sheds 1 base, leaving 14 bases between their ends. The CDR3 covers 15 residues, taking in both the cysteine and the phenylalanine. The read is trimmed to its CDR3 DNA, 45 bases read in frame from base 1. The protocol used for the library was the immunoSEQ multiplex PCR assay. For the multiplex PCR, a mixture combining 60 forward primers for TCR Vbeta segments and 13 reverse primers for TCR Jbeta segments was used. The CDR3 region of rearranged TCR beta genes was amplified from genomic DNA with a multiplex PCR assay. The Illumina HiSeq System was used to sequence the amplified TCR beta libraries as 87-base-pair reads. The paper's processing steps were these. A later analysis counted approximately 84 million unique TCR beta chains across the 500 to 850 repertoires, and around 9.9 million of these chains were shared by at least two donors. A nearest-neighbor algorithm error-corrected the raw reads and collapsed the reads into unique sequences, merging closely related sequences to remove PCR and sequencing errors. CDR3 sequences were aligned to IMGT reference sequences to assign V, D and J gene segments. For a sequence to be retained, at least a six-nucleotide match to both a V gene segment and a J gene segment was required. Rearrangements were classified as productive when the CDR3 lacked stop codons and remained in frame with V and J, and all other rearrangements were classified as non-productive. Following IMGT convention, CDR3 was defined as the stretch from the second conserved V-encoded cysteine to the conserved J-encoded phenylalanine. Sequences without an unambiguous match to a single V gene segment were excluded from the earlier analysis of 500 to 700 of the donors. In an earlier analysis of almost 600 of the donors, a V segment was called functional when productive rearrangements were above 56.7%, and segregating when the standard deviation between donors exceeded 5%. A statistical classification framework was developed to diagnose cytomegalovirus status using the catalog of TCR beta chain sequences. V and J gene assignment, in a later analysis, came from comparing TCR nucleotide sequences with IMGT/GENE-DB human TR gene sequences. The TCRdist pipeline was used in a later analysis to assign CDR3 sequences and most-parsimonious VDJ recombination scenarios. In a later analysis, each TCR beta chain was defined by its CDR3 amino acid sequence together with its V-gene family, and reads without a unique V-gene family were excluded. As a way to deal with suspected cross-contamination and a sequencing artifact, a later analysis dropped hundreds of nucleotide sequences that were highly shared and had low generation probability. For each public chain, a later analysis derived a clonal expansion index from normalized ranks of inferred template counts within each repertoire. Generation probabilities in a later analysis came from a VDJ recombination model fitted to out-of-frame rearrangements, and those results were checked against IGoR. Hypergeometric tests were used in a later analysis to score TCR-TCR, TCR-HLA and TCR-CMV co-occurrence, with a repertoire-size bias correction applied to the TCR pairs. A later analysis estimated false discovery rates by permuting HLA or CMV assignments 20 times. A later analysis grouped co-occurring TCRs with DBSCAN, adding TCRdist sequence similarity when clustering within HLA-allele-positive subsets. Co-occurrence clustering excluded repertoires with fewer than 30,000 or more than 120,000 public chains, plus five with anomalous nucleotide sharing. The source is immuneACCESS, and TCRdb retained only in-frame sequences with V and J called. Part of the clones is not carried over; for the studies checked, unresolved V genes explain less than half of this, and the remainder is unexplained. V, J and clone size were drawn from that table, and D and trimming were deduced from the DNA. In this sample the table shows 150,000 to 200,000 clones, approximately 85% of which occur a single time. About 2.3% of the sample comes from the top ten.

The source material was PBMCs. The sequence links TRBV5-4 to TRBJ1-1; TRBD1 could be the D gene, as 6 bases match. The TCR originated in a woman in her forties or fifties in good health and CMV-seronegative. The encoded CDR3 is CASSLSRQANTEAFF. Here is the DNA: TGTGCCAGCAGCCTCTCCCGACAGGCGAACACTGAAGCTTTCTTT.